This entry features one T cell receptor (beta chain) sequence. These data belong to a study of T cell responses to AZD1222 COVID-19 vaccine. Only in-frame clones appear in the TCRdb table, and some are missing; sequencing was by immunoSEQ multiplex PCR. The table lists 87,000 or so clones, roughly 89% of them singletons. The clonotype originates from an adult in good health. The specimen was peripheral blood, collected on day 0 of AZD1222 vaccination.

CDR3 DNA: TGTGCCAGCAGCTTTCAGCGGGGGATCACCGGGGAGCTGTTTTTT. Encoded protein: CASSFQRGITGELFF. The chain is built from TRBV7-2 and TRBJ2-2; 8 bases align to TRBD2. With V trimmed by 3 bases and J by 4 bases, 4 bases remained unmatched. Germline values: CDR1 SGHTA, CDR2 FQGNSA. The CDR3 totals 15 residues.